The source of this T cell receptor beta chain is a study of cytomegalovirus exposure and HLA in healthy donors. Study-wide findings and caveats: No immune exposure information besides CMV serostatus was available. Most TCR beta V segments were productive about 87% or about 30% of the time in an earlier analysis. Among TCR beta chains, those listed as cytomegalovirus-associated numbered some 170.

CDR1 and CDR2 (germline): MNHEY, SMNVEV (reference sequence). The CDR3 is made up of 14 amino acids. Trimming stripped 2 bases from V and 0 bases from J, with 7 bases between. Remarks on this clone: Antigen unknown.

Primers: 60 Vbeta forward and 13 Jbeta reverse. Per the original data handling: There were about 80 million unique TCR beta chains by a later count, and about 12 million of them were shared. Only in-frame clones appear in the TCRdb table, and some are missing; sequencing was by immunoSEQ multiplex PCR. V and J calls and clone size are those listed in that table; D and trimming were worked out from the DNA. The sample shows 120,000 to 150,000 clones, roughly four fifths of them seen only once. The sequence came from a male donor in good health and CMV-seronegative. Sequenced material: PBMCs. The V and J genes are TRBV27 and TRBJ1-1; no reliable D call. CDR3 residues: CASSLGPMNTEAFF. CDR3 nucleotides: TGTGCCAGCAGTTTAGGGCCCATGAACACTGAAGCTTTCTTT.